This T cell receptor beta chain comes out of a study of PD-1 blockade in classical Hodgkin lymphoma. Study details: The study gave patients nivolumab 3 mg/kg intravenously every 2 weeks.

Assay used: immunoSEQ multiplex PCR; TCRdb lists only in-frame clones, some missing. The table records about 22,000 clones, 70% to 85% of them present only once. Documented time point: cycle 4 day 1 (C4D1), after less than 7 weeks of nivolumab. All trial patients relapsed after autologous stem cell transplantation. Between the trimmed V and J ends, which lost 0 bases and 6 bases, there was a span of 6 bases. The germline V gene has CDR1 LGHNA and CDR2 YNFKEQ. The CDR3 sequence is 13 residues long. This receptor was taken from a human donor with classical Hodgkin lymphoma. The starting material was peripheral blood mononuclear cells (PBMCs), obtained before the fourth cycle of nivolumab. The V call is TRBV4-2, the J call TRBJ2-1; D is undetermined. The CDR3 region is CASSQDTPNEQFF. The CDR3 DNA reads TGTGCCAGCAGCCAAGATACCCCCAATGAGCAGTTCTTC.